This T cell receptor beta chain comes out of a study of regulatory T cells in long-lasting Graves disease. As to time point: persistent/refractory GD, antithyroid drugs over 5 years with positive TRAb. After RNA was extracted from PBMCs, the TCR library was made from it. Deletions cut 4 bases from V and 7 bases from J, with 22 bases between. CDR3 length equals 16 residues. Germline V lookup: CDR1 MNHNS, CDR2 SASEGT. The sample holds many counts of this clonotype. Libraries of TCR beta came from iRepertoire HTBI primers plus Arm-PCR of CDR3 regions. TCRdb recomputed calls from the multiplex PCR reads with MiXCR, one row per CDR3 protein. Among under 450,000 distinct CDR3 sequences listed, roughly 25% were seen once.

The clonotype was recovered from a woman between 35 and 50 years old with Graves disease. The V and J genes are TRBV6-1 and TRBJ2-5; the D gene is possibly TRBD1 (6 bases). Specimen: peripheral blood mononuclear cells (PBMCs), collected when the disease was refractory, from a patient treated with antithyroid drugs. The CDR3 nucleotides are TGTGCCAGCAGTGCCCTCTCATCCGGTCTACAGGGGACCCAGTACTTC. This translates into CASSALSSGLQGTQYF.